This T cell receptor beta chain was documented in a study of T cells in Graves' hyperthyroidism and ophthalmopathy. Study background: Prior to any treatment, at the point of initial diagnosis, peripheral blood was collected.

Study-level points and caveats: Progression to ophthalmopathy was predicted a median of about 6.6 months early. Most thyroid clonotypes that were expanded above 0.001 also turned up in blood. Classification by a 13 V-J model distinguished ophthalmopathy from stable hyperthyroidism.

RNA transcripts gave rise to amplified TCR beta CDR3 regions. A set of HTBI primers served as the primers for a first-round RT-PCR of the TCR CDR3. TCRdb called the multiplex PCR reads again in MiXCR, with one record for every CDR3 protein. This table has roughly 500,000 distinct CDR3 sequences, roughly 14% appearing once. In the case of this clonotype: The target antigen is unknown.

The receptor was derived from a woman in her twenties or thirties with Graves' hyperthyroidism that later progressed to Graves' ophthalmopathy. The sample consisted of blood.

CDR3 DNA: TGTGCCAGCAGCCGTACAGCGGGAGGGTACGAGCAGTACTTC. Translating gives CASSRTAGGYEQYF. The genes are TRBV14 and TRBJ2-7; 10 nucleotides agree with TRBD2. Looked up from germline, CDR1 is SGHDN and CDR2 is FVKESK. The CDR3 is 14 residues long. Losses at the gene ends were 4 bases for V and 4 bases for J; bases not matched to a gene: 4.